The 13 T cell receptor beta chains below come from one sample, sequenced in a study of blood T cell repertoires in COVID-19. Profiled with immunoSEQ multiplex PCR; TCRdb holds only in-frame clones, not every one. The table shows roughly 140,000 clones, with 80% to 90% occurring only once. Input material: peripheral blood. Every receptor here comes from a woman aged 40 to 55 with acute or convalescent COVID-19.

The chain uses TRBV27 and TRBJ1-4; 9 nucleotides line up with TRBD1. CDR3 length: 14 residues. The V gene's germline CDR1 is MNHEY and CDR2 SMNVEV (reference sequence). V dropped 3 bases and J dropped 8; count of bases not matched to a gene: 4. The CDR3 is CASSLTGGFEKLFF. Written as DNA, the CDR3 is TGTGCCAGCAGTTTGACAGGGGGTTTCGAAAAACTGTTTTTT.

This chain connects TRBV6-1 to TRBJ1-2; D uncertain. The germline V gene has CDR1 MNHNS and CDR2 SASEGT. V lost 2 bases to trimming and J lost 3 bases, with 10 bases between them. The CDR3 has 14 residues. CDR3 amino acids: CASSENGRDYGYTF. CDR3 nucleotide sequence: TGTGCCAGCAGTGAAAACGGCCGGGACTATGGCTACACCTTC.

The chain links TRBV5-4 to TRBJ2-3, with D possibly TRBD2 on 6 matching bases. CDR3 size: 15 residues. Trimming took 6 bases from V and 1 from J, leaving 15 bases between them. In germline, CDR1 is SGHNT, CDR2 YYREEE (reference sequence). CDR3 sequence reads: CASTGGALGTDTQYF. The CDR3 coding sequence is TGTGCCAGCACCGGCGGGGCCCTGGGCACAGATACGCAGTATTTT.

V gene TRBV2 combines with J gene TRBJ2-7, with 11 bases that match TRBD2. CDR1 and CDR2 (germline): SNHLY, FYNNEI. V was clipped by 6 bases and J by 6 bases; unmatched bases: 10. The CDR3 is 15 amino acids. The CDR3, as DNA: TGTGCCAGCAGGGTACTAGCGGGAGAGTCTGTCGAGCAGTACTTC. Its protein product is CASRVLAGESVEQYF.

The chain is built from TRBV30 and TRBJ1-5, with a possible D match to TRBD1 (5 bases). V was pared by 0 bases and J by 1 base, with 16 bases between. This CDR3 is built from 17 residues. CDR1 is GTSNPN and CDR2 is SVGIG in the germline V gene (reference sequence). CDR3 in DNA: TGTGCCTGGAGTGTACAGCGGTTCGGGGGGAGCAATCAGCCCCAGCATTTT. Translating it yields CAWSVQRFGGSNQPQHF.

This rearrangement joins TRBV12-5 to TRBJ2-1; 12 bases align to TRBD2. Trimming cost V 6 bases and J 8 bases; bases outside gene matches: 14. This CDR3 spans 17 amino acids. The germline V gene has CDR1 LGHNT and CDR2 FRNRAP. The CDR3 sequence: CASGLIGLAGIFDEQFF. The CDR3 nucleotides read TGTGCTAGTGGCCTAATAGGACTAGCGGGAATTTTTGATGAGCAGTTCTTC.

The chain has TRBV30 and TRBJ1-5; D is perhaps TRBD1 (5 bases). V lost 2 bases and J lost 4, with 9 bases in between. The CDR3 has 13 amino acids. In germline, CDR1 is GTSNPN, CDR2 SVGIG (reference sequence). The CDR3 DNA sequence: TGTGCCTGGAGTCCAGCAGGGAATCAGCCCCAGCATTTT. This translates into CAWSPAGNQPQHF.

This clone was seen a handful of times. The V call is TRBV9, the J call TRBJ2-7, with 8 bases fitting TRBD1. V was pared by 3 bases and J by 5 bases, with 4 bases of the junction left unmatched. This CDR3 is 13 amino acids long. Germline V gene lookup returns CDR1 SGDLS and CDR2 YYNGEE. The CDR3 loop reads CASSATGDHEQYF. CDR3 DNA sequence: TGTGCCAGCAGCGCGACAGGGGACCACGAGCAGTACTTC.

This chain joins TRBV7-8 and TRBJ2-3; TRBD2 matches 10 bases. CDR3 length equals 15 residues. Per the germline V gene, CDR1 is SGHVS and CDR2 is FQNEAQ. V lost 5 bases, J lost 3 bases, and 5 bases stayed unmatched. CDR3 bases: TGTGCCAGCAGCCCTAGCGGGGGTTCGACAGATACGCAGTATTTT. It encodes CASSPSGGSTDTQYF.

The rearrangement uses TRBV2 and TRBJ2-1; D is perhaps TRBD1 (6 bases). The CDR3 length is 15 residues. CDR1 is SNHLY and CDR2 is FYNNEI in the germline V gene. V lost 9 bases and J lost 1, with 16 bases in between. The CDR3 DNA reads TGTGCCAGTGATGGACAGCCAGAGTCCTACAATGAGCAGTTCTTC. Its translation: CASDGQPESYNEQFF.

The genes are TRBV11-3 and TRBJ2-2; D might be TRBD2 (5 bases). V was clipped by 1 base and J by 7 bases, with 19 bases between them. Germline V lookup: CDR1 SGHNT, CDR2 YENEEA. The CDR3 extends over 17 amino acids. CDR3 sequence (DNA): TGTGCCAGCAGCTTAGGGGCCCCTACTAGAGCGGACGGGGAGCTGTTTTTT. As protein: CASSLGAPTRADGELFF.

V and J are TRBV6-1 and TRBJ1-1, with a weak D call TRBD1 (5 bases). CDR3 length: 17 amino acids. Per the germline V gene, CDR1 is MNHNS and CDR2 is SASEGT. Trimming shortened V by 2 bases and J by 1 base, and 17 bases separated the two germline ends. In DNA, the CDR3 is TGTGCCAGCAGTGAATTTAGGTCTGCACAGGAGAACACTGAAGCTTTCTTT. Its protein product is CASSEFRSAQENTEAFF.

The chain links TRBV9 to TRBJ2-1, with TRBD1 matching 7 bases. V lost 4 bases, J lost 2 bases, and 9 bases stayed unmatched. The CDR3 has 16 residues. Germline V lookup: CDR1 SGDLS, CDR2 YYNGEE. The CDR3 nucleotides read TGTGCCAGCAGCAAGACCGGGACAGCAACCTACAATGAGCAGTTCTTC. Translating gives CASSKTGTATYNEQFF. The full variable domain, with the rest looked up from reference TRBV9 and TRBJ2-1, is DSGVTQTPKHLITATGQRVTLRCSPRSGDLSVYWYQQSLDQGLQFLIQYYNGEERAKGNILERFSAQQFPDLHSELNLSSLELGDSALYFCASSKTGTATYNEQFFGPGTRLTVL.